Below, 30 T cell receptor beta chains from the same sample are listed, as sequenced in a study of STAT5B mutations in CD4+ large granular lymphocyte leukemia. This table comes from immunoSEQ multiplex PCR, and its TCRdb copy is limited to in-frame clones, with some not included. The sample has roughly 30,000 clones; around 90% are singletons. Input material: CD4+ T cells from blood buffy coats. Receptor source: a human donor in good health.

This chain connects TRBV6-5 to TRBJ2-1; D perhaps matches TRBD1 (5 bases). Trimming pared 0 bases from V and 4 bases from J, leaving 10 bases between. Germline assignment: CDR1 MNHEY and CDR2 SVGAGI. CDR3 length equals 15 residues. The CDR3 nucleotides are TGTGCCAGCAGTTACTCCGCGGACAAGTACAATGAGCAGTTCTTC. As protein: CASSYSADKYNEQFF.

The chain combines TRBV29-1 with TRBJ2-1, with D perhaps matching TRBD2 (5 bases). This CDR3 is built from 19 residues. Per germline, CDR1 SQVTM and CDR2 ANQGSEA. Trimming took off 2 bases at V and 1 base at J, with 24 bases between the two ends. The CDR3 DNA sequence: TGCAGCGTTGAATTCTTGGCCAGCGGCCATGCATTTTCCTACAATGAGCAGTTCTTC. It is translated as CSVEFLASGHAFSYNEQFF.

The count of this clone is one. Other DNA sequences within the sample encode an identical CDR3. The rearrangement uses TRBV11-2 and TRBJ1-1, with a weak D call TRBD1 (6 bases). Germline CDR1 reads SGHAT; CDR2 reads FQNNGV. Trimming stripped 2 bases from V and 1 base from J, with 14 bases between. The CDR3 length is 16 residues. The CDR3 sequence: CASSLKFGQKNTEAFF. The CDR3 DNA follows: TGTGCCAGCAGCTTAAAGTTTGGACAGAAGAACACTGAAGCTTTCTTT.

The CDR3 DNA is TGTGCCAGCAGCGGCCTAGCGGGAGCCTACGAGCAGTACTTC. Amino acid sequence: CASSGLAGAYEQYF. The chain has TRBV11-1 and TRBJ2-7, with TRBD2 identical over 10 bases. Germline V gene sequence: CDR1 SGHAT, CDR2 FQDESV (reference sequence). Trimming at V came to 5 bases and at J to 2 bases, leaving 3 bases not matched to a gene. The CDR3 totals 14 residues.

The chain carries TRBV6-5 and TRBJ1-2; D perhaps matches TRBD1 (5 bases). CDR3 length equals 14 residues. CDR1 is MNHEY, CDR2 SVGAGI, per germline. Trimming removed 2 bases from V and 4 bases from J, with 11 bases in between. CDR3 sequence: CASSYTSGRYGYTF. In DNA, the CDR3 is TGTGCCAGCAGTTACACGTCAGGGCGCTATGGCTACACCTTC.

J is TRBJ1-1 and V is TRBV28; D is unresolved. Looked up from germline, CDR1 is MDHEN and CDR2 is SYDVKM. Trimming shortened V by 5 bases and J by 5 bases, and 18 bases separated the two germline ends. This CDR3 spans 15 amino acids. The CDR3 loop reads CASSPQEGVGTEAFF. The CDR3, as DNA: TGTGCCAGCAGTCCCCAGGAGGGAGTAGGGACTGAAGCTTTCTTT. Full variable domain (missing parts from reference TRBV28 and TRBJ1-1): DVKVTQSSRYLVKRTGEKVFLECVQDMDHENMFWYRQDPGLGLRLIYFSYDVKMKEKGDIPEGYSVSREKKERFSLILESASTNQTSMYLCASSPQEGVGTEAFFGQGTRLTVV.

This clone appeared a few times. The chain carries TRBV25-1 and TRBJ2-6; no definite D call. The V and J ends lost 5 bases and 4 bases respectively, with 6 bases between them. Looked up from germline, CDR1 is MGHDK and CDR2 is SYGVNS. The CDR3 extends over 13 amino acids. CDR3 residues: CASSNPGANVLTF. The CDR3 coding sequence is TGTGCCAGCAGTAACCCCGGGGCCAACGTCCTGACTTTC.

This chain joins TRBV5-4 and TRBJ2-3; 7 nucleotides line up with TRBD1. V lost 4 bases and J lost 3; bases outside the gene matches: 5. This CDR3 has 14 residues. CDR1 and CDR2 (germline): SGHNT, YYREEE (reference sequence). The CDR3 bases are TGTGCCAGCAGCCGCGCAGGGGGAACAGATACGCAGTATTTT. Amino acid sequence: CASSRAGGTDTQYF.

The chain carries TRBV6-6 and TRBJ1-3; 7 bases agree with TRBD1. The CDR3 is made up of 15 amino acids. Germline loops: CDR1 MNHNY, CDR2 SVGAGI (reference sequence). V gave up 7 bases and J gave up 7 bases; unmatched junction bases: 13. CDR3 in amino acids: CASNSFGTAGNTIYF. CDR3 in DNA: TGTGCCAGCAACAGCTTCGGGACAGCCGGGAACACCATATATTTT.

This sequence joins TRBV7-2 and TRBJ2-3, with a tentative D call TRBD2 (6 bases). Per the germline V gene, CDR1 is SGHTA and CDR2 is FQGNSA. Trimming shortened V by 1 base and J by 3 bases, and 11 bases separated the two germline ends. This CDR3 is 15 amino acids long. CDR3 in DNA: TGTGCCAGCAGCTTAGGGGGCGGGAAGACAGATACGCAGTATTTT. Amino acids: CASSLGGGKTDTQYF.

The rearrangement links TRBV28 to TRBJ1-1; a possible D gene is TRBD1 (6 bases). CDR1 and CDR2 (germline): MDHEN, SYDVKM. V lost 6 bases and J lost 0, with 11 bases in between. The CDR3 spans 14 residues. CDR3 sequence reads: CASSPGQMNTEAFF. The CDR3 DNA sequence: TGTGCCAGCAGCCCAGGACAGATGAACACTGAAGCTTTCTTT.

The J gene is TRBJ2-7, the V gene TRBV6-5; 8 bases match TRBD2. The V segment lost 6 bases and the J segment 5 bases; nucleotides outside the gene matches: 9. Germline V gene lookup returns CDR1 MNHEY and CDR2 SVGAGI. The length of the CDR3 is 14 residues. In DNA, the CDR3 is TGTGCCAGCAGCCCCCCGGGGGGGAGCAACGAGCAGTACTTC. This encodes CASSPPGGSNEQYF.

The chain recombines TRBV5-1 with TRBJ2-2; TRBD2 matches at 11 bases. The V segment lost 4 bases and the J segment 6 bases; nucleotides outside the gene matches: 5. Looked up from germline, CDR1 is SGHRS and CDR2 is YFSETQ. CDR3 length: 15 residues. The CDR3 reads CASSPGLAGPGELFF. As DNA, the CDR3 is TGCGCCAGCAGCCCTGGACTAGCGGGCCCCGGGGAGCTGTTTTTT.

This chain joins TRBV7-9 and TRBJ2-7, with TRBD2 matching over 10 bases. Per the germline V gene, CDR1 is SEHNR and CDR2 is FQNEAQ (reference sequence). V lost 8 bases and J lost 7; bases outside the gene matches: 11. The CDR3 loop spans 14 amino acids. CDR3 coding DNA: TGTGCCAGCCTCGCTAGCGGGAGTGGTCCGGAGCAGTACTTC. Translation gives CASLASGSGPEQYF.

This sequence joins TRBV7-2 and TRBJ2-5; tentative D call: TRBD1 (6 bases). V lost 5 bases and J 7 bases, leaving 26 bases between the germline ends. The CDR3 length is 17 residues. CDR1 and CDR2 (germline): SGHTA, FQGNSA. This CDR3 reads CASSETLIRAGRGTQYF. The CDR3 DNA reads TGTGCCAGCAGCGAGACCCTAATAAGGGCGGGCAGGGGGACCCAGTACTTC.

The gene calls are TRBV9 and TRBJ2-2; 7 nucleotides match TRBD2. The ends lost 2 bases at V and 5 bases at J; junction bases unmatched: 6. The CDR3 consists of 15 residues. Germline V gene lookup returns CDR1 SGDLS and CDR2 YYNGEE. The CDR3 nucleotides are TGTGCCAGCAGCGTGGGCGGGAGCGGGACCGGGGAGCTGTTTTTT. Its protein is CASSVGGSGTGELFF.

The V gene is TRBV19, the J gene TRBJ2-1, with 9 bases matching TRBD1. CDR1 is LNHDA, CDR2 SQIVND, per germline (reference sequence). This CDR3 is built from 12 residues. J lost 15 bases, V lost 2 bases, and 5 bases had no gene match. CDR3 coding DNA: TGTGCCAGTAGTATAATCGGGACAGGGCCGTTCTTC. It encodes CASSIIGTGPFF. Based on the CDR3 plus reference TRBV19 and TRBJ2-1, the full variable domain is DGGITQSPKYLFRKEGQNVTLSCEQNLNHDAMYWYRQDPGQGLRLIYYSQIVNDFQKGDIAEGYSVSREKKESFPLTVTSAQKNPTAFYLCASSIIGTGPFFGPGTRLTVL.

The chain is built from TRBV7-2 and TRBJ2-7; possible D gene TRBD1, 7 bases. Germline CDR1 and CDR2: SGHTA and FQGNSA. This CDR3 has 15 residues. Trimming took off 1 base at V and 0 bases at J, with 10 bases between the two ends. The CDR3 nucleotides read TGTGCCAGCAGCTTAGGCAGGGGGGTCTCCTACGAGCAGTACTTC. Its protein product is CASSLGRGVSYEQYF.

CDR3 bases: TGTGCCAGTAGTAGGGGGAGTAGCGGGAGTCCCGGGGAGCTGTTTTTT. It is translated as CASSRGSSGSPGELFF. J is TRBJ2-2 and V is TRBV19; 9 bases are a match to TRBD2. The CDR3 has 16 residues. Trimming took 4 bases from V and 6 from J; bases not matched to a gene: 9. Germline CDR1 reads LNHDA; CDR2 reads SQIVND (reference sequence).

This clone was seen a single time. The chain recombines TRBV7-2 with TRBJ2-3, with 9 bases identical to TRBD2. The trim removed 1 base at V and 3 bases at J, leaving 5 bases unmatched. The CDR3 extends over 16 amino acids. Germline lookup yields CDR1 SGHTA and CDR2 FQGNSA. This chain's CDR3 is CASSLVSGSRTDTQYF. The CDR3 DNA reads TGTGCCAGCAGCTTAGTTAGCGGGAGTAGGACAGATACGCAGTATTTT. Full variable domain (missing parts from reference TRBV7-2 and TRBJ2-3): GAGVSQSPSNKVTEKGKDVELRCDPISGHTALYWYRQSLGQGLEFLIYFQGNSAPDKSGLPSDRFSAERTGGSVSTLTIQRTQQEDSAVYLCASSLVSGSRTDTQYFGPGTRLTVL.

This clone was observed once. This chain uses TRBV29-1 with TRBJ2-3; 14 bases are a match to TRBD2. The germline gives CDR1 SQVTM, CDR2 ANQGSEA. V shed 7 bases and J 1 base; nucleotides not matched to a gene: 4. This CDR3 spans 15 amino acids. The CDR3 region is CSAMGLAGGTDTQYF. CDR3 in DNA: TGCAGCGCCATGGGACTAGCGGGAGGCACAGATACGCAGTATTTT.

The J gene is TRBJ1-4, the V gene TRBV18; weak D call: TRBD1 (6 bases). This CDR3 has 16 residues. V lost 4 bases to trimming and J lost 0 bases, with 12 bases between them. Germline V CDR1 and CDR2: KGHSH, LQKENI. CDR3: CASSLRDISTNEKLFF. CDR3 nucleotides: TGTGCCAGCTCACTCCGGGACATCTCAACTAATGAAAAACTGTTTTTT.

This clone is medium-sized in the sample. The chain uses TRBV5-1 and TRBJ2-5; D might be TRBD1 (6 bases). This CDR3 spans 14 amino acids. Between the trimmed V and J ends, which lost 0 bases and 5 bases, there was a span of 11 bases. Germline loops: CDR1 SGHRS, CDR2 YFSETQ. Here the CDR3 reads CASSLGQVGETQYF. CDR3 DNA sequence: TGCGCCAGCAGCTTGGGACAGGTTGGGGAGACCCAGTACTTC.

This sequence joins TRBV11-2 and TRBJ1-5; D gene ambiguous. CDR1 and CDR2 from the germline V gene are SGHAT and FQNNGV. Trimming left V 1 base short and J 7 bases short, with 8 bases between. CDR3 length: 13 amino acids. The CDR3 DNA sequence: TGTGCCAGCAGCTTAGGACCCCGGCAGCCCCAGCATTTT. Its protein is CASSLGPRQPQHF.

The CDR3 region is CASSNVGTGGSNTGELFF. The CDR3 DNA follows: TGTGCCAGCAGTAATGTAGGGACAGGGGGCTCGAACACCGGGGAGCTGTTTTTT. V usage is TRBV2 and J usage is TRBJ2-2, with 12 bases fitting TRBD1. Germline CDR1 SNHLY, CDR2 FYNNEI. This CDR3 region has 18 residues. Germline trimming cut 5 bases from V and 0 bases from J; bases unmatched to any gene: 7.

V gene TRBV6-5 combines with J gene TRBJ2-5, with D perhaps TRBD2 (7 bases). TRBJ2-7 matches the DNA end more closely, so the J call is doubtful. Germline V CDR1 and CDR2: MNHEY, SVGAGI. The length of the CDR3 is 15 residues. In nucleotides, the CDR3 is TGTGCCAGCAGTGTCGTAGGGGGGGCCTCCTACGAGCAGTACTTC. This encodes CASSVVGGASYEQYF.

This chain uses TRBV5-1 with TRBJ2-7; 12 bases match TRBD1. The germline V gene encodes CDR1 SGHRS and CDR2 YFSETQ. The junction had 4 bases not matched to a gene; V was cut back by 4 bases and J by 5 bases. There are 14 residues in the CDR3. The CDR3 region is CASSPGTGGNEQYF. CDR3 coding DNA: TGCGCCAGCAGCCCCGGGACAGGGGGCAACGAGCAGTACTTC.

The chain combines TRBV6-1 with TRBJ1-1, with D unclear. The CDR3 is made up of 13 amino acids. Germline lookup yields CDR1 MNHNS and CDR2 SASEGT. V was clipped by 6 bases and J by 1 base, with 9 bases between them. DNA for the CDR3: TGTGCCAGCAGACGGACGGGGAACACTGAAGCTTTCTTT. Residues: CASRRTGNTEAFF.

The DNA of the CDR3 is TGTGCCAGCCGCCGGGACTACCCCACCTACAATGAGCAGTTCTTC. Its translation: CASRRDYPTYNEQFF. The rearrangement joins TRBV6-4 to TRBJ2-1, with 7 bases identical to TRBD2. CDR3 length: 15 residues. Germline V gene data show CDR1 as MRHNA and CDR2 as SNTAGT. Trimming removed 8 bases from V and 2 bases from J; junction bases left unmatched: 9.

The V gene is TRBV5-1, the J gene TRBJ2-2; D unresolved. Trimming pared 0 bases from V and 5 bases from J, leaving 8 bases between. In germline, CDR1 is SGHRS, CDR2 YFSETQ. The CDR3 sequence is 14 residues long. The CDR3 here is CASSLVPATGELFF. In DNA, the CDR3 is TGCGCCAGCAGCTTGGTTCCGGCTACCGGGGAGCTGTTTTTT.